The present T cell receptor (beta chain) was sequenced within a study of T-cell memory formation after mild COVID-19. Study-wide results and caveats: Clones that contracted from day 15 to 85 had balanced CD4/CD8; later expanders were CD4+ biased.

After removal of 4 bases from V and 6 bases from J, the junction contained 7 bases not matched to a gene. This CDR3 comprises 15 residues. CDR1 and CDR2 from the germline V gene are SGHVS and FQNEAQ. TCR alpha and TCR beta cDNA libraries with sample barcodes and UMIs came from 5'RACE using constant-segment primers. TCRdb analysed the 5' RACE reads with MiXCR anew, one entry per CDR3 protein. The sample yields over 500,000 distinct CDR3 sequences, 17% seen once. This clonotype was picked up a small number of times. Antigen: not known. Material for sequencing was PBMCs or a T cell subset sorted from them (not recorded which). The chain is built from TRBV7-8 and TRBJ2-3, with 10 positions matching TRBD1. The TCR was taken from an adult woman who had mild COVID-19 (a few samples of this study predate the infection). Cell type and time point are not known. CDR3 DNA sequence: TGTGCCAGCAGCTGGACAGGGGGAGATTCGGATACGCAGTATTTT. It yields the protein CASSWTGGDSDTQYF.